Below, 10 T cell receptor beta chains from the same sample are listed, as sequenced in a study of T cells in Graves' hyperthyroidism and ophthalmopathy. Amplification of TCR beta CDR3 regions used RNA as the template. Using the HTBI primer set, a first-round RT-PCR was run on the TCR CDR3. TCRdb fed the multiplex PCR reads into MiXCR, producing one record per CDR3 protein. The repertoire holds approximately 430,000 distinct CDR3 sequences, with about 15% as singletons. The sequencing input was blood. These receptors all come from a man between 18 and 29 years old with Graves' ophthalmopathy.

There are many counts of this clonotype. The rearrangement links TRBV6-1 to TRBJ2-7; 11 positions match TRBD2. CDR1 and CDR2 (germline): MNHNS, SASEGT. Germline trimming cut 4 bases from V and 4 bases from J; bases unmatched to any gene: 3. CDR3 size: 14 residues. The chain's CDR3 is CASSGASGRYEQYF. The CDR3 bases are TGTGCCAGCAGTGGAGCTAGCGGGAGGTACGAGCAGTACTTC.

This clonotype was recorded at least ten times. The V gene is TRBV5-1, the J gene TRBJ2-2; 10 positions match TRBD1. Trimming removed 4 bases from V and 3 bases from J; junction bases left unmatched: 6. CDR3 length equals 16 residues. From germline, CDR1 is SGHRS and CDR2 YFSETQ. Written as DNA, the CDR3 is TGCGCCAGCAGCCCTAGACAGGGGGCAGACACCGGGGAGCTGTTTTTT. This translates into CASSPRQGADTGELFF.

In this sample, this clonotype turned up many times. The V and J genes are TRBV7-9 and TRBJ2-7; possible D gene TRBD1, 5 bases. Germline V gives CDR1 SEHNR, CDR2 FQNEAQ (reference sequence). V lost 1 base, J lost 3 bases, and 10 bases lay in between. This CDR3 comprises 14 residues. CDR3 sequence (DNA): TGTGCCAGCAGCTTAGTGACAGAAAACTACGAGCAGTACTTC. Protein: CASSLVTENYEQYF.

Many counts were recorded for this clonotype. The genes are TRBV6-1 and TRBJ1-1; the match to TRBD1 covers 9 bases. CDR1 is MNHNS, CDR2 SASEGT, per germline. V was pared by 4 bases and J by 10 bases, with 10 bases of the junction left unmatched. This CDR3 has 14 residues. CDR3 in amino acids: CASSGGTGGLIAFF. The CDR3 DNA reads TGTGCCAGCAGTGGCGGAACAGGGGGCCTCATAGCTTTCTTT.

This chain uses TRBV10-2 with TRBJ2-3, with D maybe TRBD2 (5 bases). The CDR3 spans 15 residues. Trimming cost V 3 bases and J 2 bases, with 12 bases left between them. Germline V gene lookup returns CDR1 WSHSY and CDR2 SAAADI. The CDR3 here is CASSEVLAFTDTQYF. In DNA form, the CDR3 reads TGCGCCAGCAGTGAAGTTCTAGCCTTCACAGATACGCAGTATTTT.

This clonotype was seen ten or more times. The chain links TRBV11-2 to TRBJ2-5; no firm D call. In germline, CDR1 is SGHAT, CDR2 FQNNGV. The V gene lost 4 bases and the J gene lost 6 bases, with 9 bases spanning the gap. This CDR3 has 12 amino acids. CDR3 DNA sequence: TGTGCCAGCAGCTCGGAAGGGAAGACCCAGTACTTC. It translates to CASSSEGKTQYF. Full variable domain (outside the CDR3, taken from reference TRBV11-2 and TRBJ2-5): EAGVAQSPRYKIIEKRQSVAFWCNPISGHATLYWYQQILGQGPKLLIQFQNNGVVDDSQLPKDRFSAERLKGVDSTLKIQPAKLEDSAVYLCASSSEGKTQYFGPGTRLLVL.

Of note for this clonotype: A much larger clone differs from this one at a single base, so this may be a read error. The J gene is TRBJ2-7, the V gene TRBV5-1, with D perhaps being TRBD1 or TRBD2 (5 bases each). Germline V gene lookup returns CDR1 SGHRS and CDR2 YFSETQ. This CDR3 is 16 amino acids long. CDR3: CVSSLEGSGSPYEQYF. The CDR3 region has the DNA TGCGTCAGCAGCTTGGAAGGGTCAGGGAGCCCCTACGAGCAGTACTTC. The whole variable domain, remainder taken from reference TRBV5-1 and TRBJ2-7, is KAGVTQTPRYLIKTRGQQVTLSCSPISGHRSVSWYQQTPGQGLQFLFEYFSETQRNKGNFPGRFSGRQFSNSRSEMNVSTLELGDSALYLCVSSLEGSGSPYEQYFGPGTRLTVT.

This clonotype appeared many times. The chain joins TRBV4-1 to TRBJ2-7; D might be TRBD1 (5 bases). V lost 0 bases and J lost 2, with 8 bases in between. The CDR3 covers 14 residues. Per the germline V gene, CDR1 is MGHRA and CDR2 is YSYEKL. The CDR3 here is CASSQETTAYEQYF. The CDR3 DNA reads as TGCGCCAGCAGCCAAGAGACGACAGCCTACGAGCAGTACTTC.

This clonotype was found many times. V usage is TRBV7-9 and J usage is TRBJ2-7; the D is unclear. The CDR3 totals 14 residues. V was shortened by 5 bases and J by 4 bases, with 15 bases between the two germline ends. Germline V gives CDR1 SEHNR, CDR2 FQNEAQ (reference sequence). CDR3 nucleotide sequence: TGTGCCAGCAGCGACCCTGGTGCAGTGTACGAGCAGTACTTC. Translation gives CASSDPGAVYEQYF.

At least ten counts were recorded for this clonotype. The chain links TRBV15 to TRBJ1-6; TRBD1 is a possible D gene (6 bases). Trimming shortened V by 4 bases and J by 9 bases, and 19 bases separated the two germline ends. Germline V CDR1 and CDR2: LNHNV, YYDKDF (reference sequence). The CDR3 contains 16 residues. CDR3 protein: CATSTSQGTVASPLHF. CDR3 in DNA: TGTGCCACCAGCACTTCACAGGGTACAGTCGCTTCACCCCTCCACTTT.